Only a few counts were recorded for the clone carrying this T cell receptor (beta chain). Repertoires were generated with immunoSEQ multiplex PCR, while TCRdb's copy carries only in-frame clones and drops some. The sample carries 250,000 or so clones, around 83% recorded once. The data are from a study of blood T cell repertoires in COVID-19. The ends lost 1 base at V and 3 bases at J; junction bases unmatched: 4. Looked up from germline, CDR1 is GTSNPN and CDR2 is SVGIG (reference sequence). The CDR3 totals 15 residues. Sequenced sample: peripheral blood. This chain connects TRBV30 to TRBJ1-5, with 9 bases identical to TRBD1. This clonotype was obtained from a man aged 40-49 years who had recovered from COVID-19. The CDR3 region is CAWSAWDRDNQPQHF. In DNA form, the CDR3 reads TGTGCCTGGAGTGCCTGGGACAGGGACAATCAGCCCCAGCATTTT.